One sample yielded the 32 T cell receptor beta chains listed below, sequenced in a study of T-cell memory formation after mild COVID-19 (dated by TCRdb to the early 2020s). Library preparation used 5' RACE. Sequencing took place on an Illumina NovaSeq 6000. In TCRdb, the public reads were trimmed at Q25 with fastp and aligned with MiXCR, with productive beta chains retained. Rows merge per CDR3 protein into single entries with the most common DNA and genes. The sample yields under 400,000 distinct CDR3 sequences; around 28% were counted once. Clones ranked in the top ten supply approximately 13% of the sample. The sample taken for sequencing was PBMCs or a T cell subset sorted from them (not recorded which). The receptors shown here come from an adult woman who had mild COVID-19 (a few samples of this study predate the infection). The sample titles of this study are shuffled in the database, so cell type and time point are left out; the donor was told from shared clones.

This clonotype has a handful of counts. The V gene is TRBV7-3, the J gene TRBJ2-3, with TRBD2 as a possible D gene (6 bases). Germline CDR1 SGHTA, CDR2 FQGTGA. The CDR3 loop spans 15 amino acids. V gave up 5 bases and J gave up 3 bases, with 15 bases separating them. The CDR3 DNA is TGTGCCAGCAGCAGGGAGCGGGCACGAACAGATACGCAGTATTTT. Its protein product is CASSRERARTDTQYF.

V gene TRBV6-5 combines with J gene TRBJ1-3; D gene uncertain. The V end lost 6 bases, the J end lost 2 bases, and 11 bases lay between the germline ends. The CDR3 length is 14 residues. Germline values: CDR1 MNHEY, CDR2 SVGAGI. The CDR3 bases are TGTGCCAGCAGCCTAACAAGGCCTGGAAACACCATATATTTT. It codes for CASSLTRPGNTIYF.

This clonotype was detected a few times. The CDR3 DNA is TGTGCCATCAATAGTCGAATGAACACTGAAGCTTTCTTT. This gives the protein CAINSRMNTEAFF. The chain joins TRBV10-3 to TRBJ1-1; D is uncertain. Trimming removed 7 bases from V and 0 bases from J, with 9 bases in between. Germline values: CDR1 ENHRY, CDR2 SYGVKD. The CDR3 sequence is 13 residues long.

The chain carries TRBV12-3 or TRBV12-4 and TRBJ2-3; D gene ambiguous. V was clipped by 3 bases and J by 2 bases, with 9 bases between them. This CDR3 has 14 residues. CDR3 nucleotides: TGTGCCAGCAGTTTGCTTGAGGACACAGATACGCAGTATTTT. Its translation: CASSLLEDTDTQYF.

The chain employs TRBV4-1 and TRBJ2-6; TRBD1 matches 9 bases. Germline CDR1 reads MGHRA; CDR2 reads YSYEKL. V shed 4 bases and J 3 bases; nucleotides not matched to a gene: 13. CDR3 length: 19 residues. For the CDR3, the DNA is TGCGCCAGCAGCCCCGGGACAGGGCTGATCCGCGATGGGGCCAACGTCCTGACTTTC. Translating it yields CASSPGTGLIRDGANVLTF.

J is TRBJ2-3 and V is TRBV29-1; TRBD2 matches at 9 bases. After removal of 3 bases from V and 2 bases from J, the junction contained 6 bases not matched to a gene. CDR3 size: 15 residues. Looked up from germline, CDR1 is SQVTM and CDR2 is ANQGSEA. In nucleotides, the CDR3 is TGCAGCGTTGAGATTAGCGGGGGACTCACAGATACGCAGTATTTT. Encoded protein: CSVEISGGLTDTQYF.

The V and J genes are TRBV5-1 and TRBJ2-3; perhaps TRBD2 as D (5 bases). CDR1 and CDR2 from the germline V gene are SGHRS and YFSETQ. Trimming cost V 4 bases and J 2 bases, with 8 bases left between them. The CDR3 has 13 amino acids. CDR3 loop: CASSPRDTDTQYF. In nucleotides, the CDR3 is TGCGCCAGCAGCCCGAGGGACACAGATACGCAGTATTTT.

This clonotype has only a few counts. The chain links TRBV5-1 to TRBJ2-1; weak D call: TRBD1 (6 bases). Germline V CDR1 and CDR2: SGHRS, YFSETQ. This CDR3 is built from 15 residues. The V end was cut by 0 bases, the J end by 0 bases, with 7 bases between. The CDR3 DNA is TGCGCCAGCAGCTTGGACAGGGTCTCCTACAATGAGCAGTTCTTC. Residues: CASSLDRVSYNEQFF. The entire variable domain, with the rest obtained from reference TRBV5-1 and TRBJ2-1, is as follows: KAGVTQTPRYLIKTRGQQVTLSCSPISGHRSVSWYQQTPGQGLQFLFEYFSETQRNKGNFPGRFSGRQFSNSRSEMNVSTLELGDSALYLCASSLDRVSYNEQFFGPGTRLTVL.

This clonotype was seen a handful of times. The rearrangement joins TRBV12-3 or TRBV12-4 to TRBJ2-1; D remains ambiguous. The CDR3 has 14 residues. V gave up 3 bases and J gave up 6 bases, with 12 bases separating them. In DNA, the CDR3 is TGTGCCAGCAGTTTTCGGACCGTAGCCAATGAGCAGTTCTTC. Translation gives CASSFRTVANEQFF.

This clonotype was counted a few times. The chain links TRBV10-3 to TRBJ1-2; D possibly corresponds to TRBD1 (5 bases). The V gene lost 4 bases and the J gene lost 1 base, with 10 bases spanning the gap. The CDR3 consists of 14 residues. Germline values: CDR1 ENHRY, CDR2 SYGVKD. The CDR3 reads CAISATEINYGYTF. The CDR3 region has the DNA TGTGCCATCAGTGCGACAGAAATTAACTATGGCTACACCTTC.

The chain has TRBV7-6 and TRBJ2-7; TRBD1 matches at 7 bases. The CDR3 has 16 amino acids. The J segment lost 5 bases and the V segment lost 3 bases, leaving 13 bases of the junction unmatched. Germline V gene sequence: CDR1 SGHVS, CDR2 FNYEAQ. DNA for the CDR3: TGTGCCAGCAGCTTGGGACGACAGGGTATTCGGAACGAGCAGTACTTC. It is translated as CASSLGRQGIRNEQYF.

The CDR3 protein is CASSRTSGGSDTQYF. The CDR3 DNA sequence: TGTGCCAGCTCACGGACTAGCGGGGGGTCAGATACGCAGTATTTT. The chain combines TRBV18 with TRBJ2-3; 14 positions agree with TRBD2. The V gene's germline CDR1 is KGHSH and CDR2 LQKENI. The CDR3 consists of 15 residues. V lost 4 bases, J lost 4 bases, and 1 base stayed unmatched.

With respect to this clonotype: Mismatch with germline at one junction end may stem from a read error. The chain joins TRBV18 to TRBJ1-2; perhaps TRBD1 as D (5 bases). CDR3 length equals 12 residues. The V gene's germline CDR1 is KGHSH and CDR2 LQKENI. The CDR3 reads CASSPANQGKGF. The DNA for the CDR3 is TGTGCCAGCTCACCAGCGAATCAGGGAAAAGGCTTC.

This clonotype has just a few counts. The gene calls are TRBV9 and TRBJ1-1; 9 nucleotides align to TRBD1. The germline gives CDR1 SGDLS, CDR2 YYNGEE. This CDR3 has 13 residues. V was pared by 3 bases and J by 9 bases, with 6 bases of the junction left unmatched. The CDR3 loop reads CASSAGTGNQAFF. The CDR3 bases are TGTGCCAGCAGCGCCGGGACAGGGAATCAAGCTTTCTTT.

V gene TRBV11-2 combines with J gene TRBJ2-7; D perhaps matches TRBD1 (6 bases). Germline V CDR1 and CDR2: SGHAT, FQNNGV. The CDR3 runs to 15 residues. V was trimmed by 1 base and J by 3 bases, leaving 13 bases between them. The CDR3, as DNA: TGTGCCAGCAGCTTAGTTATAGGGGGAATCTACGAGCAGTACTTC. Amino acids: CASSLVIGGIYEQYF.

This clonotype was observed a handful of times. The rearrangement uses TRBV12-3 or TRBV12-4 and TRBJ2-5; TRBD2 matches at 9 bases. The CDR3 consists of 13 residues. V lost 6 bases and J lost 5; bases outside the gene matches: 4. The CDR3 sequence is CASRDAGGETQYF. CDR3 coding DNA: TGTGCCAGCAGAGACGCGGGAGGGGAGACCCAGTACTTC.

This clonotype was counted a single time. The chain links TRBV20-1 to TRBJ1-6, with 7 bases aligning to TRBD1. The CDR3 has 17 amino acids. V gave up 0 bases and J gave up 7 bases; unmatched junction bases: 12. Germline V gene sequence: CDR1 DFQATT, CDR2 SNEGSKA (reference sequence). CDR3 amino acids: CSARDRGRTGDNSPLHF. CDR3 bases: TGCAGTGCTAGAGATAGAGGGAGAACAGGGGACAATTCACCCCTCCACTTT.

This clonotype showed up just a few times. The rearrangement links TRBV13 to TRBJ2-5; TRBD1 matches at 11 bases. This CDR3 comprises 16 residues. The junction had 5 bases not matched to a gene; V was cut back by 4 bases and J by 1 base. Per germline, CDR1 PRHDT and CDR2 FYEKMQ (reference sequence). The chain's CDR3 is CASSWTGTGGQETQYF. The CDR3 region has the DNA TGTGCCAGCAGCTGGACCGGGACAGGGGGCCAAGAGACCCAGTACTTC. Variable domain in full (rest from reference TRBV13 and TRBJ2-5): AAGVIQSPRHLIKEKRETATLKCYPIPRHDTVYWYQQGPGQDPQFLISFYEKMQSDKGSIPDRFSAQQFSDYHSELNMSSLELGDSALYFCASSWTGTGGQETQYFGPGTRLLVL.

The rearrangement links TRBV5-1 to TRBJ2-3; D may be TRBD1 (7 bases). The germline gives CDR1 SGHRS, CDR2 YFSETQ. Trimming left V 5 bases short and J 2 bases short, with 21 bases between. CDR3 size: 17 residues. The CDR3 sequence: CASSNERGDRDTDTQYF. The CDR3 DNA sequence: TGCGCCAGCAGTAACGAAAGGGGGGACAGAGACACAGATACGCAGTATTTT. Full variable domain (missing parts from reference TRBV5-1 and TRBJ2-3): KAGVTQTPRYLIKTRGQQVTLSCSPISGHRSVSWYQQTPGQGLQFLFEYFSETQRNKGNFPGRFSGRQFSNSRSEMNVSTLELGDSALYLCASSNERGDRDTDTQYFGPGTRLTVL.

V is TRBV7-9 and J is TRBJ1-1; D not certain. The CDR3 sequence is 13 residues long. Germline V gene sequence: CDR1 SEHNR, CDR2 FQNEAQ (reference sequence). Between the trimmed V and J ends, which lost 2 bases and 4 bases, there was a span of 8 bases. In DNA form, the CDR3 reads TGTGCCAGCAGCTTATCTGTGACCACTGAAGCTTTCTTT. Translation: CASSLSVTTEAFF.

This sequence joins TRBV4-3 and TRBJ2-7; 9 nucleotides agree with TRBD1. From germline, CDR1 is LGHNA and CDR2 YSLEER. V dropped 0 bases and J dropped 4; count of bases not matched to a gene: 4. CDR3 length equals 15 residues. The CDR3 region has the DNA TGCGCCAGCAGCCAAGAAGGGACAGGGAGTTACGAGCAGTACTTC. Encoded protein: CASSQEGTGSYEQYF.

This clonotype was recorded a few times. CDR3 DNA sequence: TGTGCCAGCAGCCAATGGTCACTAGCGGGAGTTGGCACAGATACGCAGTATTTT. Translation: CASSQWSLAGVGTDTQYF. The V gene is TRBV3-1, the J gene TRBJ2-3; the match to TRBD2 covers 11 bases. The CDR3 runs 18 residues. The germline gives CDR1 LGHDT, CDR2 YNNKEL (reference sequence). V was clipped by 2 bases and J by 1 base; unmatched bases: 8.

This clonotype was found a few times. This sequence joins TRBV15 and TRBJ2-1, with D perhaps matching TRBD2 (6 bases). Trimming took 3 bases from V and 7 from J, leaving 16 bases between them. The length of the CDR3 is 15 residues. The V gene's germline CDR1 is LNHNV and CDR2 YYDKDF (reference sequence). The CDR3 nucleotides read TGTGCCACCAGCAGGGAAAGTGGAGGGATGAATGAGCAGTTCTTC. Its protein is CATSRESGGMNEQFF.

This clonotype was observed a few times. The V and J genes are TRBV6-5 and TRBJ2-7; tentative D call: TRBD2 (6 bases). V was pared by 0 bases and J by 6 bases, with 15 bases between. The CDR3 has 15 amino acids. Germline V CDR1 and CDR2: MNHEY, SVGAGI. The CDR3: CASSYSIADPVEQYF. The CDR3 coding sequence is TGTGCCAGCAGTTACTCGATAGCGGACCCTGTCGAGCAGTACTTC.

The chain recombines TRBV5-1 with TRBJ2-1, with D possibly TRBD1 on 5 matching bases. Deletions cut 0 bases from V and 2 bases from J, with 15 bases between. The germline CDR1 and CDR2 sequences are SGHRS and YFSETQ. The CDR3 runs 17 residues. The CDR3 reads CASSLGGVWETYNEQFF. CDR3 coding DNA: TGCGCCAGCAGCTTGGGGGGCGTGTGGGAAACCTACAATGAGCAGTTCTTC.

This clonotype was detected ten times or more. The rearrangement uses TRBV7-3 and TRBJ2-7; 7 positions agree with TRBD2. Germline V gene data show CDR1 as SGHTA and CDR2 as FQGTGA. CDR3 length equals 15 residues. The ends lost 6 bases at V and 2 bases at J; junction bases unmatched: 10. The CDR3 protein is CASSRGGGFTYEQYF. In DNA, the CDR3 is TGTGCCAGCAGTCGCGGCGGGGGTTTTACCTACGAGCAGTACTTC.

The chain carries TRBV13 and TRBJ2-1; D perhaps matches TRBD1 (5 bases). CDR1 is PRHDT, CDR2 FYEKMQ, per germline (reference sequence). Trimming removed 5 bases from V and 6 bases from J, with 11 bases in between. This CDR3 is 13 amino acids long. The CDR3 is CASSPRQINEQFF. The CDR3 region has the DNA TGTGCCAGCAGCCCCCGACAGATCAATGAGCAGTTCTTC.

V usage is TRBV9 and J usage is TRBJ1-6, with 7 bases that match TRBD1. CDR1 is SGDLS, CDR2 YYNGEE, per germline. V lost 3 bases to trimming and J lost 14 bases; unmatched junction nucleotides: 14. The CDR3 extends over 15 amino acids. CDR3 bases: TGTGCCAGCAGCGATAGGACAGGCGGGGTCGAGGCCCTCCACTTT. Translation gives CASSDRTGGVEALHF.

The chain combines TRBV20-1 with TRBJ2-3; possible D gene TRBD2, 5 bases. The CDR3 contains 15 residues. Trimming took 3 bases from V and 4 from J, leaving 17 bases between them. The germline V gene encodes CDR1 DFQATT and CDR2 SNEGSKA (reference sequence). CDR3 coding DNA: TGCAGTGCTAGTAGTTATCGGGAAGAGGCAGATACGCAGTATTTT. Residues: CSASSYREEADTQYF.

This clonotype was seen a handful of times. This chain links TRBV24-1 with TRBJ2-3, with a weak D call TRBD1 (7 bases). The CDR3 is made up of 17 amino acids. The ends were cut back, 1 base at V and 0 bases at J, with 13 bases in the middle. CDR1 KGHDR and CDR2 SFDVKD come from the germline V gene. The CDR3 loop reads CATSDLGRGASTDTQYF. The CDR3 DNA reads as TGTGCCACCAGTGATTTAGGCAGGGGGGCTAGCACAGATACGCAGTATTTT.

CDR3 sequence reads: CASSSQEAGRESQYF. The CDR3 nucleotides are TGTGCCAGCAGCTCACAGGAGGCCGGAAGGGAGTCCCAGTACTTC. The chain joins TRBV7-9 to TRBJ2-5, with D possibly being TRBD1 or TRBD2 (5 bases each). Germline V CDR1 and CDR2: SEHNR, FQNEAQ (reference sequence). The CDR3 has 15 amino acids. Trimming stripped 4 bases from V and 9 bases from J, with 21 bases between.

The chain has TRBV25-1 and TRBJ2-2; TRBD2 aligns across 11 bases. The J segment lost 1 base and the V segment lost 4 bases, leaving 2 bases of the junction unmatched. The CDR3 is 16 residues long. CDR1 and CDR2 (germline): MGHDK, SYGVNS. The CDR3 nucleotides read TGTGCCAGCAGTGTTGGGACTAGCGGGAACACCGGGGAGCTGTTTTTT. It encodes CASSVGTSGNTGELFF.